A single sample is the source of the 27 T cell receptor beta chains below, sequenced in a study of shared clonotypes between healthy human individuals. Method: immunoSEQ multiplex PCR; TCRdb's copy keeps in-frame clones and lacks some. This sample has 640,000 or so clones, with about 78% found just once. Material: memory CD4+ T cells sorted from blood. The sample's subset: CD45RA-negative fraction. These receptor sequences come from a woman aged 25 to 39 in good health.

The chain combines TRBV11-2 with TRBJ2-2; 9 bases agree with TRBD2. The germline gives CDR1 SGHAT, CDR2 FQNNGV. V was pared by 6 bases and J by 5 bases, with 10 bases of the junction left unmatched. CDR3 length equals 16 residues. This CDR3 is CASRDLLAGRTGELFF. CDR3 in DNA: TGTGCCAGCAGGGATCTCCTAGCGGGACGGACCGGGGAGCTGTTTTTT.

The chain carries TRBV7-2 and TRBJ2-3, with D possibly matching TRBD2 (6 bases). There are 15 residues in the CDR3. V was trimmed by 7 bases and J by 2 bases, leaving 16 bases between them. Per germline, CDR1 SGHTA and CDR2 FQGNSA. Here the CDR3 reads CASTANGGATDTQYF. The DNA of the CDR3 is TGTGCCAGCACCGCGAACGGCGGGGCCACAGATACGCAGTATTTT.

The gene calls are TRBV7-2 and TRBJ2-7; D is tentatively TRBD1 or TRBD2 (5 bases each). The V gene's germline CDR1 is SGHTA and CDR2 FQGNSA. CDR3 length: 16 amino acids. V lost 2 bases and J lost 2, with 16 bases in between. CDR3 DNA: TGTGCCAGCAGCTTATCCGGGACGGCTACCGCCTACGAGCAGTACTTC. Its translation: CASSLSGTATAYEQYF.

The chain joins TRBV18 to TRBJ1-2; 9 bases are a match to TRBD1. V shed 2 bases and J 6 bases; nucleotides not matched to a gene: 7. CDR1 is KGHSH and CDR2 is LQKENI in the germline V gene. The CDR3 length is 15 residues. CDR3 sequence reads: CASSPRTGERDGYTF. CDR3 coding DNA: TGTGCCAGCTCACCAAGGACAGGGGAGCGAGATGGCTACACCTTC.

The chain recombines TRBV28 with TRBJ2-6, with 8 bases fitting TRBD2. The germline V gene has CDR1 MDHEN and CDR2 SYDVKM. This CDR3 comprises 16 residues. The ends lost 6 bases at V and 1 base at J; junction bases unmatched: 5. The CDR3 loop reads CASSRGLASGANVLTF. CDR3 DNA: TGTGCCAGCAGCCGAGGACTAGCTTCTGGGGCCAACGTCCTGACTTTC.

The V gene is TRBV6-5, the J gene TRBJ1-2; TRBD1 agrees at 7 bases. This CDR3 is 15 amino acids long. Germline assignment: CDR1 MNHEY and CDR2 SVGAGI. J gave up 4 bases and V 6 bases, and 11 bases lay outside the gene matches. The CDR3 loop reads CASSRDGTDLYGYTF. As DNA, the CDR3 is TGTGCCAGCAGCCGTGACGGGACAGACCTCTATGGCTACACCTTC.

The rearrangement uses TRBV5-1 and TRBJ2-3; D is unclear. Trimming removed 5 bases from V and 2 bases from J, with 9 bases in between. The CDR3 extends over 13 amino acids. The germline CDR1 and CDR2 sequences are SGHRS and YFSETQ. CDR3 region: CASSPLATDTQYF. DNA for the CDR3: TGCGCCAGCAGTCCCCTGGCCACAGATACGCAGTATTTT.

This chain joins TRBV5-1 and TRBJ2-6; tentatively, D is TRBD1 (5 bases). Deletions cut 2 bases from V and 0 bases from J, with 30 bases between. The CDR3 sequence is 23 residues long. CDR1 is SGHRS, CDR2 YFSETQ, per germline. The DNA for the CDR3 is TGCGCCAGCAGCTTCATCCCCTGGACACTACAATCCTCAAAGTTCTCTGGGGCCAACGTCCTGACTTTC. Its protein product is CASSFIPWTLQSSKFSGANVLTF.

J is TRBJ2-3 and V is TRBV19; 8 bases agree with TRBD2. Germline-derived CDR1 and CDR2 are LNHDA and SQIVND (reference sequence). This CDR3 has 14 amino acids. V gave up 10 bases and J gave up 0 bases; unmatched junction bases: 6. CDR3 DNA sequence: TGTGCCACCGGTCAGCGGGAGAGCACAGATACGCAGTATTTT. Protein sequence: CATGQRESTDTQYF. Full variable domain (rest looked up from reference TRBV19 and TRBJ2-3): DGGITQSPKYLFRKEGQNVTLSCEQNLNHDAMYWYRQDPGQGLRLIYYSQIVNDFQKGDIAEGYSVSREKKESFPLTVTSAQKNPTAFYLCATGQRESTDTQYFGPGTRLTVL.

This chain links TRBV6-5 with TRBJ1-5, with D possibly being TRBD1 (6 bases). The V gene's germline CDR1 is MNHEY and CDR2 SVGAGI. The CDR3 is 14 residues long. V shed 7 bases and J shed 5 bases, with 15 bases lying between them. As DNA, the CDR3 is TGTGCCAGCAAGCAGGGGCAGTCATATCAGCCCCAGCATTTT. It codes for CASKQGQSYQPQHF.

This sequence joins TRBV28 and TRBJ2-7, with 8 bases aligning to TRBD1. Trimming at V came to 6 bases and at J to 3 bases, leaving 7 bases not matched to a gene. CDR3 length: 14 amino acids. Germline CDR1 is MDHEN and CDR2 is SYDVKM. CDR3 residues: CASRGTGLNYEQYF. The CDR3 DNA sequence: TGTGCCAGCAGAGGGACAGGACTGAACTACGAGCAGTACTTC.

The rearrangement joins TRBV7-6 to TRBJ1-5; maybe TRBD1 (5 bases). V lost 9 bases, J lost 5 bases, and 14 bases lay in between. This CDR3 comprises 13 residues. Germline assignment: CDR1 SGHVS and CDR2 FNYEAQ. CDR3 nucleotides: TGTGCCAGTCAAGCAGGGCGGGATCAGCCCCAGCATTTT. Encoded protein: CASQAGRDQPQHF.

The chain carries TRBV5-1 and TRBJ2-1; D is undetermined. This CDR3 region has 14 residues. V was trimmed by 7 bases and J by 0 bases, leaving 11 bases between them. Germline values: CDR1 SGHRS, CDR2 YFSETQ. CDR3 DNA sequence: TGCGCCAGCGCTGGGCTCCTCTCCTACAATGAGCAGTTCTTC. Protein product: CASAGLLSYNEQFF.

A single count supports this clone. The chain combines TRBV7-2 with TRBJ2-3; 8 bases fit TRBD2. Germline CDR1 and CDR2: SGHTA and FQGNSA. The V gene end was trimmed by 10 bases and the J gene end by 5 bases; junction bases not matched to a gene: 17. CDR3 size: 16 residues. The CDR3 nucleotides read TGTGCCATCCGGGAGCGGGAGCAGGTTATTGGAGATACGCAGTATTTT. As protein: CAIREREQVIGDTQYF.

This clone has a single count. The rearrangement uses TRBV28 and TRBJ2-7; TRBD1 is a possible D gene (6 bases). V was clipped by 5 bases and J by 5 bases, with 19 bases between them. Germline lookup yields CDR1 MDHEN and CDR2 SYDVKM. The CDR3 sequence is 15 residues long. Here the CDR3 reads CASSRTLGAIHEQYF. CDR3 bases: TGTGCCAGCAGTCGAACTCTGGGGGCGATCCACGAGCAGTACTTC. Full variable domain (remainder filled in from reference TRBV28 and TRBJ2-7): DVKVTQSSRYLVKRTGEKVFLECVQDMDHENMFWYRQDPGLGLRLIYFSYDVKMKEKGDIPEGYSVSREKKERFSLILESASTNQTSMYLCASSRTLGAIHEQYFGPGTRLTVT.

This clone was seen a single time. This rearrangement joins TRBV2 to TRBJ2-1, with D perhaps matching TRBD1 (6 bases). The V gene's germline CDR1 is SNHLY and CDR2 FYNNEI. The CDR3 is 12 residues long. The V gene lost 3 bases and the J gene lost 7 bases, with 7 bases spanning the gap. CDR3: CASSDDRNEQFF. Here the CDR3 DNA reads TGTGCCAGCAGTGATGACAGGAATGAGCAGTTCTTC.

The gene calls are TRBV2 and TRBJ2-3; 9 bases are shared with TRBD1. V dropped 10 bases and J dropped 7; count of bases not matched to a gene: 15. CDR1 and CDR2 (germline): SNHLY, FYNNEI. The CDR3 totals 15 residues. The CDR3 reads CANSRDRVFYHTQYF. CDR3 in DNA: TGTGCCAACTCCCGGGACAGGGTATTCTATCATACGCAGTATTTT. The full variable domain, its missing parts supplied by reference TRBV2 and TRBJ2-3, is EPEVTQTPSHQVTQMGQEVILRCVPISNHLYFYWYRQILGQKVEFLVSFYNNEISEKSEIFDDQFSVERPDGSNFTLKIRSTKLEDSAMYFCANSRDRVFYHTQYFGPGTRLTVL.

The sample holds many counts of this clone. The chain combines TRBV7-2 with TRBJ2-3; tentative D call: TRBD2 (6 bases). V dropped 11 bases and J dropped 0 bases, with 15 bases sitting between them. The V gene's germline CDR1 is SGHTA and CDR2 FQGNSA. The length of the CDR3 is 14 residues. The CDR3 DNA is TGTGCCTCTAGCGCATACTTAAGCACAGATACGCAGTATTTT. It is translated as CASSAYLSTDTQYF.

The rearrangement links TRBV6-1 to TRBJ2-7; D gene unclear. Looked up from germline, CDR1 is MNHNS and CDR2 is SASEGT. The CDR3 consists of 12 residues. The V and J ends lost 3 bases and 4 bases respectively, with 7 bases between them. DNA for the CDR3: TGTGCCAGCAGTGATGGGCCTTACGAGCAGTACTTC. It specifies CASSDGPYEQYF.

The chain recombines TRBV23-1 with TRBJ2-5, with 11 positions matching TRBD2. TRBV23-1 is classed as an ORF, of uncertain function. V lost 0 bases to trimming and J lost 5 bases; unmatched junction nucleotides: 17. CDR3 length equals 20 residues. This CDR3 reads CASSQSGKQTSGTALETQYF. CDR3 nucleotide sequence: TGCGCCAGCAGTCAATCGGGGAAGCAGACTAGCGGGACGGCTCTTGAGACCCAGTACTTC.

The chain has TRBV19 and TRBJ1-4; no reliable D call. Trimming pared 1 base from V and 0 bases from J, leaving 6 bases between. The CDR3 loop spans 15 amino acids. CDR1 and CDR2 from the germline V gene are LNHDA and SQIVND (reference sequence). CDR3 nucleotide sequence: TGTGCCAGTAGTATAGTAACGACAACTAATGAAAAACTGTTTTTT. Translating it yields CASSIVTTTNEKLFF.

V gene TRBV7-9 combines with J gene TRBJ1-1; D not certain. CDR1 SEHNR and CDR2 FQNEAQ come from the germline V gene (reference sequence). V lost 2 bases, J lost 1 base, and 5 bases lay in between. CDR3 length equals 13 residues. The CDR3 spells CASSLQWNTEAFF. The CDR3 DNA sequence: TGTGCCAGCAGCTTACAGTGGAACACTGAAGCTTTCTTT.

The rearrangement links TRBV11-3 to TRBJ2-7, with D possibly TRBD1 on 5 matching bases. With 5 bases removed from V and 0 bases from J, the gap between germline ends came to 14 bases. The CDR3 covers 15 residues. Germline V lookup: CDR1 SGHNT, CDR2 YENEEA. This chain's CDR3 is CASSRTFDSSYEQYF. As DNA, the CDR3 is TGTGCCAGCAGCCGAACCTTTGACAGCTCCTACGAGCAGTACTTC.

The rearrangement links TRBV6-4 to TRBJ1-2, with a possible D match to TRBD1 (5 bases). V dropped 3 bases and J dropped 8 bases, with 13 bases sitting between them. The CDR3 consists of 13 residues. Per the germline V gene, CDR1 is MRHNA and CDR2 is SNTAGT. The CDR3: CASSDPAGRGYTF. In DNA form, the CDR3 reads TGTGCCAGCAGTGATCCCGCAGGGCGAGGCTACACCTTC.

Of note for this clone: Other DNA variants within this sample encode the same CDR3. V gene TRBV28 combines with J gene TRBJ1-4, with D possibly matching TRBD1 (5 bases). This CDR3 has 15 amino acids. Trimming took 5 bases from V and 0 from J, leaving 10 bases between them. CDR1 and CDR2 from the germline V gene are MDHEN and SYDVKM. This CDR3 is CASSSGTATNEKLFF. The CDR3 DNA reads TGTGCCAGCAGTAGCGGGACGGCAACTAATGAAAAACTGTTTTTT.

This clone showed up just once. The CDR3 reads CSVQRDGGSYEQYF. The CDR3 DNA reads TGCAGCGTCCAACGCGACGGAGGGTCCTACGAGCAGTACTTC. This sequence joins TRBV29-1 and TRBJ2-7, with TRBD2 as a possible D gene (6 bases). The germline V gene encodes CDR1 SQVTM and CDR2 ANQGSEA. The CDR3 is made up of 14 amino acids. V was trimmed by 6 bases and J by 1 base, leaving 16 bases between them.

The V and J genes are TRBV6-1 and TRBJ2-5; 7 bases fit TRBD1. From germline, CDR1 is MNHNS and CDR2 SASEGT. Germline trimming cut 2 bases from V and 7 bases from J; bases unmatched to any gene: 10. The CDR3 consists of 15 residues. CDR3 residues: CASSENRAPGGTQYF. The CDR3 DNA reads TGTGCCAGCAGTGAAAACCGGGCCCCAGGGGGGACCCAGTACTTC.